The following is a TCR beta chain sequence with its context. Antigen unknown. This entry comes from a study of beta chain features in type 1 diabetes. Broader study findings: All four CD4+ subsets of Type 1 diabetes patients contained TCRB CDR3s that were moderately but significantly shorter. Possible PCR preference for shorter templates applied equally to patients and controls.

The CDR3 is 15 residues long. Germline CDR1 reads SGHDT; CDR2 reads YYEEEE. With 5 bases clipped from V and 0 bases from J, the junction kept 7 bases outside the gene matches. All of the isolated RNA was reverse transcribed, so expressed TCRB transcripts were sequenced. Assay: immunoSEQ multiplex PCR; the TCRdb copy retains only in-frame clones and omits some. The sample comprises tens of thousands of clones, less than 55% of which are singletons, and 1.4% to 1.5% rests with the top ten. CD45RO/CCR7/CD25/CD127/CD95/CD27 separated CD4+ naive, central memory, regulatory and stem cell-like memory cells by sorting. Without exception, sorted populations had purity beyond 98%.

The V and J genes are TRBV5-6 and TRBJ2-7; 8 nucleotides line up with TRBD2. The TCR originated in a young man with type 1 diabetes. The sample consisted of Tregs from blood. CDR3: CASRVAGGLSYEQYF. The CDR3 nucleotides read TGTGCCAGCAGAGTTGCGGGGGGCCTCTCCTACGAGCAGTACTTC. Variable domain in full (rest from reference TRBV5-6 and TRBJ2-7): DAGVTQSPTHLIKTRGQQVTLRCSPKSGHDTVSWYQQALGQGPQFIFQYYEEEERQRGNFPDRFSGHQFPNYSSELNVNALLLGDSALYLCASRVAGGLSYEQYFGPGTRLTVT.